This T cell receptor (beta chain) was found in a study of OX40 agonist ivuxolimab in advanced cancers. Study-level results: CD8+ T cells showed, on average, more clonal expansion than CD4+ cells. Also showing low normalized T-cell clonal expansion were some of the nonresponders.

Some clones are missing from TCRdb's copy, which holds only in-frame ones; the method was immunoSEQ multiplex PCR. The table shows 55,000 to 60,000 clones, with around four fifths occurring only once. With V trimmed by 5 bases and J by 4 bases, 1 base remained unmatched. The CDR3 is made up of 14 amino acids. Germline CDR1 is SEHNR and CDR2 is FQNEAQ (reference sequence). Patients with a history of autoimmune disease or on systemic immunosuppression were excluded. A remark on this clone: Its matching antigen is unknown.

The source was CD4+ or CD8+ T cells sorted from blood, collected in a trial of the OX40 agonist ivuxolimab. The rearrangement joins TRBV7-9 to TRBJ1-4, with 10 bases aligning to TRBD1. The receptor comes from an adult with an advanced solid tumor such as melanoma, head and neck, liver or kidney cancer. In nucleotides, the CDR3 is TGTGCCAGCAGCCGGGACAGGGGTAATGAAAAACTGTTTTTT. It codes for CASSRDRGNEKLFF.